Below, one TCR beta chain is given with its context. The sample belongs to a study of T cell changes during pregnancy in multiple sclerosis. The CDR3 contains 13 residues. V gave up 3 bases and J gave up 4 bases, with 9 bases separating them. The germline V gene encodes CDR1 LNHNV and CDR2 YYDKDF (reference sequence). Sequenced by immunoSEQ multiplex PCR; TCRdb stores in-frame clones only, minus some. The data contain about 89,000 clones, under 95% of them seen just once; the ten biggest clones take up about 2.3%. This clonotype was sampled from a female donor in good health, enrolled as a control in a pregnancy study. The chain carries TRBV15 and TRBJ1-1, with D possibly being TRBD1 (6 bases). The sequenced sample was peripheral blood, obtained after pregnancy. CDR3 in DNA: TGTGCCACCAGCAGCAGGGGATCCACTGAAGCTTTCTTT. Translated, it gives CATSSRGSTEAFF.